This T cell receptor (beta chain) is from a study of cytomegalovirus exposure and HLA in healthy donors. About this clone itself: Antigen unknown.

Study-level points and caveats: Association with HLA alleles at 0.05 false discovery rate was found for 16,951 TCR beta sequences in a later analysis.

The length of the CDR3 is 13 residues. Germline loops: CDR1 KGHSH, CDR2 LQKENI. The germline V and J ends were trimmed by 6 bases and 5 bases, with 8 bases remaining between them. The PCR was carried out with 60 Vbeta primers and 13 Jbeta primers. Produced via immunoSEQ multiplex PCR; TCRdb's table is partial and in-frame only. Of about 150,000 clones listed, roughly 85% are singletons. This TCR came from a woman under 30 in good health and CMV-seronegative. The chain recombines TRBV18 with TRBJ1-6; no clear D gene. The sequenced sample consisted of PBMCs. The CDR3 loop reads CASSRENNSPLHF. CDR3 nucleotides: TGTGCCAGCTCCCGGGAAAATAATTCACCCCTCCACTTT. The complete variable domain, with remaining parts taken from reference TRBV18 and TRBJ1-6, reads NAGVMQNPRHLVRRRGQEARLRCSPMKGHSHVYWYRQLPEEGLKFMVYLQKENIIDESGMPKERFSAEFPKEGPSILRIQQVVRGDSAAYFCASSRENNSPLHFGNGTRLTVT.